This T cell receptor (beta chain) was identified during a study of T cell responses to AZD1222 COVID-19 vaccine. CDR3 size: 15 residues. V was cut by 0 bases and J by 4 bases, with 13 bases left in between. Per germline, CDR1 MNHEY and CDR2 SVGEGT. Points from the study as a whole: Two doses of AZD1222 preceded a rise in Spike-specific TCR breadth and depth.

Regarding this clone: Its antigen is undetermined.

Generated by immunoSEQ multiplex PCR, the TCRdb table keeps only in-frame clones and is missing some. The sample has 140,000 to 150,000 clones, approximately 89% seen once. This TCR came from an adult in good health. Sequencing was performed on peripheral blood, taken on day 0 of AZD1222 vaccination. The rearrangement joins TRBV6-2 or TRBV6-3 to TRBJ2-7, with D maybe TRBD2 (6 bases). CDR3 in amino acids: CASSYSGGVGYEQYF. In DNA, the CDR3 is TGTGCCAGCAGTTACTCGGGAGGAGTCGGTTACGAGCAGTACTTC.